This section outlines one T cell receptor beta chain sequence together with its context. This sample is part of a study of T cell responses to AZD1222 COVID-19 vaccine. There are 11 residues in the CDR3. V lost 4 bases, J lost 4 bases, and 2 bases lay in between. Clones were read by immunoSEQ multiplex PCR, and TCRdb kept only the in-frame ones, dropping some. Here the sample spans 20,000 to 30,000 clones, 80% to 90% being singletons. The rearrangement uses TRBV12-3 or TRBV12-4 and TRBJ2-1; D is unresolved. This receptor was taken from an adult who received the AZD1222 COVID-19 vaccine. The specimen was peripheral blood, collected 28 days after the second AZD1222 dose. CDR3 residues: CASSSYNEQFF. DNA for the CDR3: TGTGCCAGCAGTTCGTACAATGAGCAGTTCTTC.